This T cell receptor (beta chain) was retrieved from a study of blood T cell repertoires in COVID-19. This CDR3 spans 13 amino acids. Trimming removed 7 bases at V and 5 bases at J, with 14 bases between. Germline V lookup: CDR1 MNHEY, CDR2 SVGAGI. TCRdb's copy holds only in-frame clones and misses some; the assay was immunoSEQ multiplex PCR. The table includes some 200,000 clones, 80% to 90% detected once. This TCR came from a man between 50 and 59 years old with acute or convalescent COVID-19. This chain connects TRBV6-5 to TRBJ2-5, with a possible D match to TRBD2 (6 bases). Specimen: peripheral blood. The CDR3 spells CASTATRLETQYF. The CDR3 DNA sequence: TGTGCCAGCACCGCGACTAGGTTGGAGACCCAGTACTTC.